This TCR beta chain derives from a study of blood T cell repertoires in COVID-19. Study-wide context: From T cells, B-cell-depleted T cells, or PBMCs came the material, which was cDNA or gDNA.

This CDR3 has 13 amino acids. The V gene's germline CDR1 is MNHEY and CDR2 SVGAGI. The V and J ends lost 10 bases and 1 base, in that order; junction bases with no gene match: 3. Original methodology: From reference gene primer amplification, estimates of nucleated cell counts were derived. Generated by immunoSEQ multiplex PCR, the TCRdb table keeps only in-frame clones and is missing some. V, J and clone size are those of that table, while D and trimming were read from the DNA. The data show under 250,000 clones, 80% to 90% seen once. Sequenced sample: PBMCs or T cells enriched from blood (not recorded which). This sequence was found in a woman between 40 and 55 years old who had been exposed to COVID-19. The genes are TRBV6-5 and TRBJ2-3, with 9 bases identical to TRBD2. Here the CDR3 reads CATRGRGTDTQYF. CDR3 sequence (DNA): TGTGCCACCCGCGGGAGGGGCACAGATACGCAGTATTTT.